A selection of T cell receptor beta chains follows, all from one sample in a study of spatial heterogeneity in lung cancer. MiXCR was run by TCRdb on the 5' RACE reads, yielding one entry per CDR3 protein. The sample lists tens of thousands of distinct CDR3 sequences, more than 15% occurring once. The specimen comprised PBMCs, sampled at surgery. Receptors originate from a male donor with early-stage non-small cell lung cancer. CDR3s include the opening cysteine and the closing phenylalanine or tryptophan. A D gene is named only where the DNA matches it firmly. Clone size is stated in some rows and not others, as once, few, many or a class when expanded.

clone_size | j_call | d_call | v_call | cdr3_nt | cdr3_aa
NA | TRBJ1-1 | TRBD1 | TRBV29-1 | TGCAGCGTCGCGGACAGGCCGGGTAGTGAAGCTTTCTTT | CSVADRPGSEAFF
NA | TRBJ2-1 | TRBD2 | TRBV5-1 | TGCGCCAGCAGCACCGGGACTAGCTTCGTTGAGCAGTTCTTC | CASSTGTSFVEQFF
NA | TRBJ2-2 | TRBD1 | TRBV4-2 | TGTGCCAGCAGCCAAGATGGGGACAGGGTGAGAGTGGAGCTGTTTTTT | CASSQDGDRVRVELFF
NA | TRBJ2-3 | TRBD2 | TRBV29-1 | TGCAGCGTATTTAGCGGGAGGGCCGGAGATACGCAGTATTTT | CSVFSGRAGDTQYF
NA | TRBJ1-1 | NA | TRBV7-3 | TGTGCCAGCAGCCCGGGAGGTTTGAACACTGAAGCTTTCTTT | CASSPGGLNTEAFF
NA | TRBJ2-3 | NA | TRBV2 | TGTGCCAGCAGCCGGGGTCCAGGACTGGATACGCAGTATTTT | CASSRGPGLDTQYF
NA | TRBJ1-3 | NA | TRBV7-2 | TGTGCCAGCAGCCGAGAGGCAGCTTCTGGAAACACCATATATTTT | CASSREAASGNTIYF
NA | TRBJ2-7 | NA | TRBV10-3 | TGTGCCATCAGTGACGGTAGCGGCAGTAGCTCCTACGAGCAGTACTTC | CAISDGSGSSSYEQYF
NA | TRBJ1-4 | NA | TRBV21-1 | TGTGCCAGCAGTTACGGGACAGGGGACGAAAAACTGTTTTTT | CASSYGTGDEKLFF
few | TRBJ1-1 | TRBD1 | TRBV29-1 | TGCAGCGTGACCCCGGACAGGGGGAGCGAAGCTTTCTTT | CSVTPDRGSEAFF
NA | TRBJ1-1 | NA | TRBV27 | TGTGCCAGCAGTTACAGAAGAAACACTGAAGCTTTCTTT | CASSYRRNTEAFF
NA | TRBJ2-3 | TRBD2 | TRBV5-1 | TGCGCCAGCAGCTTCGGCGGGAGATTTACAGATACGCAGTATTTT | CASSFGGRFTDTQYF
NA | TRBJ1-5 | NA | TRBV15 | TGTGCCACCAGCTTCCTAAAGGATCAGCCCCAGCATTTT | CATSFLKDQPQHF
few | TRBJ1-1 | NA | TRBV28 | TGTGCCAGCAGTCCGCGGACACTGAACACTGAAGCTTTCTTT | CASSPRTLNTEAFF
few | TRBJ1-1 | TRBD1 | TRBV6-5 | TGTGCCAGCGCCGGGGACAGCTACACTGAAGCTTTCTTT | CASAGDSYTEAFF
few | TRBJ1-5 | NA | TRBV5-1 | TGCGCCAGCAGCTTCACAGGACCTAATCAGCCCCAGCATTTT | CASSFTGPNQPQHF
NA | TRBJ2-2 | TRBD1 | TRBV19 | TGTGCCAGTAGTCGACAGGGGCGAAGCACCGGGGAGCTGTTTTTT | CASSRQGRSTGELFF
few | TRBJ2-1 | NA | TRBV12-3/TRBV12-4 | TGTGCCAGCAGTTCCCGCGCCCGTGAGCAGTTCTTC | CASSSRAREQFF
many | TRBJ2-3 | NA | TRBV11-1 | TGTGCCAGCAGCTTGGGGACTAGCACAGATACGCAGTATTTT | CASSLGTSTDTQYF
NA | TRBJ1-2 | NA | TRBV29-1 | TGCAGCGTTGGCCAGGGTAGTCACTATGGCTACACCTTC | CSVGQGSHYGYTF
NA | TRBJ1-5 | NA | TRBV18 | TGTGCCAGCTCACCAAGTCTCGACAATCAGCCCCAGCATTTT | CASSPSLDNQPQHF
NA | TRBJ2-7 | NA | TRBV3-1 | TGTGCCAGCAGCCATGGACACGGGAGCTACGAGCAGTACTTC | CASSHGHGSYEQYF
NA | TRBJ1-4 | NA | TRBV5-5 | TGTGCCAGCAGCCCTGGAGGTTGGGGGACTAATGAAAAACTGTTTTTT | CASSPGGWGTNEKLFF
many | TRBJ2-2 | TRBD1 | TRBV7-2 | TGTGCCAGCAGCTTAGAAGGGGGCGGTAACACCGGGGAGCTGTTTTTT | CASSLEGGGNTGELFF
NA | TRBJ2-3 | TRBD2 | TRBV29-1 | TGCAGCGTTGAAGGAACTAGCGGGAGAGGTACAGATACGCAGTATTTT | CSVEGTSGRGTDTQYF
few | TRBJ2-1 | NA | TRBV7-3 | TGTGCCAGCAGCCCATCCGACTACAATGAGCAGTTCTTC | CASSPSDYNEQFF
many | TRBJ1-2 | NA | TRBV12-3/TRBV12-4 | TGTGCCAGCAACCCGACAGGACCCTATGGCTACACCTTC | CASNPTGPYGYTF
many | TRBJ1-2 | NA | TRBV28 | TGTGCCAGCAGTTTGTCCCGCTATGGCTACACCTTC | CASSLSRYGYTF
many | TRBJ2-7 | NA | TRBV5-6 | TGTGCCAGCAGCTTGGTGGACCTGGAGCAGTACTTC | CASSLVDLEQYF
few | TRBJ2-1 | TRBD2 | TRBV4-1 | TGCGCCAGCAGCCCAGAGAGCGGGAGCTCATCCTACAATGAGCAGTTCTTC | CASSPESGSSSYNEQFF
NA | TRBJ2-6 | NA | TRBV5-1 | TGCGCCAGCAGCTCCCTATCTCGAGGGGCCGGGGCCAACGTCCTGACTTTC | CASSSLSRGAGANVLTF
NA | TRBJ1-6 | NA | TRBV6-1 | TGTGCCAGCAGTGATGGGTCCCGCGGGGGTTCACCCCTCCACTTT | CASSDGSRGGSPLHF
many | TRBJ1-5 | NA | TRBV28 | TGTGCCAGCAGTTTATACGGTAATCAGCCCCAGCATTTT | CASSLYGNQPQHF
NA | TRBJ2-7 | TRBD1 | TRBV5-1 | TGCGCCAGCAGCTTGGGACAGGGGGTAGGGGAGCAGTACTTC | CASSLGQGVGEQYF
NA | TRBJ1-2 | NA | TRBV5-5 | TGTGCCAGCAGCTTGGGCGGGAGGACGGGCGAGGGCCTCACCTTC | CASSLGGRTGEGLTF
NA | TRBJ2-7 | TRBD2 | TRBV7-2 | TGTGCCAGCAGCTTAGGACTAGCGGGAGATGGGTACGAGCAGTACTTC | CASSLGLAGDGYEQYF
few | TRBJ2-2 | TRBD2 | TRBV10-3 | TGTGCCACCCGACTAGCGGGAGAGGTCGGGGAGCTGTTTTTT | CATRLAGEVGELFF
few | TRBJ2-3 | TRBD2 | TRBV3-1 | TGTGCCAGCAGCCATGGGACTAGCGGGAGTGAAGATACGCAGTATTTT | CASSHGTSGSEDTQYF
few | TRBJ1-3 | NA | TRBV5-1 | TGCGCCAGCAGCTTGGATGGAAACTCTGGAAACACCATATATTTT | CASSLDGNSGNTIYF
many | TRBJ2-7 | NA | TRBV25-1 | TGTGCCAGCCAATCTATCTACGAGCAGTACTTC | CASQSIYEQYF
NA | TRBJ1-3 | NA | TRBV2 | TGTGCCAGCCTCCCTAGAGGCTCTGGAAACACCATATATTTT | CASLPRGSGNTIYF
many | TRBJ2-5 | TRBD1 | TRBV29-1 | TGCAGCGCCGGGACAGGGCCCCAAGAGACCCAGTACTTC | CSAGTGPQETQYF
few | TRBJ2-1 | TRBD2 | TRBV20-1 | TGCAGTGCTAGATACACTAGCGGTAGCTCCTACAATGAGCAGTTCTTC | CSARYTSGSSYNEQFF
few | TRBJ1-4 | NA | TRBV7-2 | TGTGCCAGCAGCCGCTACAGGGCTACTAATGAAAAACTGTTTTTT | CASSRYRATNEKLFF
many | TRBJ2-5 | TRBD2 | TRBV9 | TGTGCCAGCAGCCCCCTTTCGGGGGGGCCCGGGGAGACCCAGTACTTC | CASSPLSGGPGETQYF
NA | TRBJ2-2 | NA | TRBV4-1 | TGCGCCAGCAGCCAAGATCGGGCAGGGGCGAACACCGGGGAGCTGTTTTTT | CASSQDRAGANTGELFF
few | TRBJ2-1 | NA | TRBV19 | TGTGCCAGTAGTATAGGAGGGGGAGACAATGAGCAGTTCTTC | CASSIGGGDNEQFF
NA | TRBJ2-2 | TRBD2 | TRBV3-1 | TGTGCCAGCAGCCATGGAGTAGCGGGATCCACCGGGGAGCTGTTTTTT | CASSHGVAGSTGELFF
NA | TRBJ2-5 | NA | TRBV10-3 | TGTGCCAGCGCCCAGGCCGACGCCGGGACCCAGTACTTC | CASAQADAGTQYF
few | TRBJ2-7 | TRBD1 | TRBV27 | TGTGCCAGCAGTTCCACAGGGGTCCGGGGCGAGCAGTACTTC | CASSSTGVRGEQYF